This T cell receptor (beta chain) was captured by sequencing in a study of blood T cell repertoires in COVID-19. Which cohort a participant joined came from the clinical history participants gave. Exposed study participants had met a COVID-19 case within 2 weeks before entry. Per the original methods: The authors estimated nucleated cell counts from reference gene primer amplification. Assay used: immunoSEQ multiplex PCR; TCRdb lists only in-frame clones, some missing. The V and J calls and the clone size are those of that table, but D and trimming were determined from the DNA. This sample has approximately 300,000 clones, with 85% to 95% found just once. This TCR was sampled from a woman in her twenties or thirties who had been exposed to COVID-19. The sequencing input was PBMCs or T cells enriched from blood (not recorded which).

DNA for the CDR3: TGTGCCAGCAGTTACATGTCCCTCTCTGGAAACACCATATATTTT. Translated: CASSYMSLSGNTIYF. The chain recombines TRBV6-2 or TRBV6-3 with TRBJ1-3; D is unresolved. V was clipped by 2 bases and J by 0 bases, with 8 bases between them. Per the germline V gene, CDR1 is MNHEY and CDR2 is SVGEGT. The CDR3 totals 15 residues.